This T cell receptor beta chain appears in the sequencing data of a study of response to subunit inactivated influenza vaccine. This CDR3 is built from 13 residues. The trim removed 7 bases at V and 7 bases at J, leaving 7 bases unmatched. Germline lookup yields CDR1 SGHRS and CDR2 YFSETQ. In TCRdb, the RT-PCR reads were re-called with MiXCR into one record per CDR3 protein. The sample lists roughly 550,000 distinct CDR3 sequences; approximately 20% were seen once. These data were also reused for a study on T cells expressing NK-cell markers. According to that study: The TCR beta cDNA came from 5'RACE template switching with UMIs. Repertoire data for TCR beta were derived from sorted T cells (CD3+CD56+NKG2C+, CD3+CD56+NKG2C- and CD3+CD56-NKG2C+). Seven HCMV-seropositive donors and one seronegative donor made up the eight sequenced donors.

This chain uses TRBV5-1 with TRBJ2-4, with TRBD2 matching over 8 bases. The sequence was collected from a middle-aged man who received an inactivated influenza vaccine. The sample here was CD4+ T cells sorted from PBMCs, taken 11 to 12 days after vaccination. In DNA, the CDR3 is TGCGCCAGCTCGAGCGGGGGTAGGAACATTCAGTACTTC. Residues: CASSSGGRNIQYF.